This record looks at one T cell receptor (beta chain) sequence and its context. The target antigen is unknown. cDNA libraries for TRB were generated by 5' RACE incorporating UMI labels. TCRdb processed the 5' RACE reads again and assigns one entry to each CDR3 protein, with no DNA. With under 45,000 distinct CDR3 sequences in the sample, the ten largest clones hold roughly 14%. With around 310,000 cells each, the CD8+ T cell subsets were individually sorted in triplicate. This sample stems from a study of CXCR3-negative and CXCR3-positive naive CD8 T cells. Broader study findings: Diversity ran similarly high across both naive subsets but far lower in memory CD8+ cells. Similar TRBV-TRBJ gene usage was seen in naive CXCR3-negative and CXCR3-positive cells, but not in memory cells.

The source is a human donor in good health. Some clones in this sample may be carry-over from other donors' samples. The material sequenced was memory CD8+ T cells from blood.

The CDR3 sequence is CASSHRRGENEQFF. This rearrangement joins TRBV4-1 to TRBJ2-1; checking the TCRdb D call of TRBD1 is not possible without DNA. The CDR3 has 14 residues. Germline values: CDR1 MGHRA, CDR2 YSYEKL.